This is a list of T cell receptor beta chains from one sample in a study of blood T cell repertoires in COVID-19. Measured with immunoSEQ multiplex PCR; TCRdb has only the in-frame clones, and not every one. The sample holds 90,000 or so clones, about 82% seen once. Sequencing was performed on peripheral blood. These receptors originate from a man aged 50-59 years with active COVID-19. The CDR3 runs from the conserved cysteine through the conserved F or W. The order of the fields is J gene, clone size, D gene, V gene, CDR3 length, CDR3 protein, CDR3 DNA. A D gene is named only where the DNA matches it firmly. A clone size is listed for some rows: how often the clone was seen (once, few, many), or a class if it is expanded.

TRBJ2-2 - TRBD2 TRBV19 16 CASSSRTSENTGELFF TGTGCCAGTAGTTCTAGGACTAGCGAGAACACCGGGGAGCTGTTTTTT
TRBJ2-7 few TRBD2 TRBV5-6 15 CASSLILGRDYEQYF TGTGCCAGCAGCTTGATTCTGGGGAGGGATTACGAGCAGTACTTC
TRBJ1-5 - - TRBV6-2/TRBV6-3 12 CASSYRDQPQHF TGTGCCAGCAGTTATCGGGATCAGCCCCAGCATTTT
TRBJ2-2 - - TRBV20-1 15 CSASRQATNTGELFF TGCAGTGCCAGTCGGCAGGCAACGAACACCGGGGAGCTGTTTTTT
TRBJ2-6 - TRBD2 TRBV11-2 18 CASRTSASFYSGANVLTF TGTGCCAGCAGGACTAGCGCTTCCTTTTACTCTGGGGCCAACGTCCTGACTTTC
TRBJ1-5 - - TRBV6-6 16 CASSYLTVDSPAPQHF TGTGCCAGCAGTTACCTTACCGTCGACAGCCCTGCGCCCCAGCATTTT
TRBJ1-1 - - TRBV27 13 CASSLQGTTEAFF TGTGCCAGCAGTTTACAGGGAACCACTGAAGCTTTCTTT
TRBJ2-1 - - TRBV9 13 CASSVVRVDEQFF TGTGCCAGCAGCGTAGTACGCGTCGATGAGCAGTTCTTC
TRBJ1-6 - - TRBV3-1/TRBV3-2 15 CASSQRLLANSPLHF TGTGCCAGCAGCCAACGCCTCTTGGCTAATTCACCCCTCCACTTT
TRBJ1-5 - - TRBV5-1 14 CASSLGRSDQPQHF TGCGCCAGCAGCTTAGGGAGATCCGATCAGCCCCAGCATTTT
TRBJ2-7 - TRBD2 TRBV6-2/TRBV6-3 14 CASSYTSGRNEQYF TGTGCCAGCAGTTACACTAGCGGGAGGAACGAGCAGTACTTC
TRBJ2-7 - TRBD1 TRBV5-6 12 CASSRQGNEQYF TGTGCCAGCAGCCGACAGGGGAACGAGCAGTACTTC
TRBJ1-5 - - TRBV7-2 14 CASSLIGGNQPQHF TGTGCCAGCAGCTTAATAGGAGGGAATCAGCCCCAGCATTTT
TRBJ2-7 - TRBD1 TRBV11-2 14 CASSASTGGYEQYF TGTGCCAGCAGCGCATCAACAGGGGGCTACGAGCAGTACTTC
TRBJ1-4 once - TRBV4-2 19 CASSQNFLGPLATNEKLFF TGTGCCAGCAGCCAAAATTTCTTGGGGCCTTTAGCAACTAATGAAAAACTGTTTTTT
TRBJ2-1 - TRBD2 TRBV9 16 CASSVAGGGVYNEQFF TGTGCCAGCAGCGTAGCGGGCGGGGGGGTTTATAATGAGCAGTTCTTC
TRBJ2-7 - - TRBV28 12 CASSFPSYEQYF TGTGCCAGCAGTTTCCCATCCTACGAGCAGTACTTC
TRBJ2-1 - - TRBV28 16 CASLGLGADSYNEQFF TGTGCCAGCCTGGGTTTGGGCGCCGACTCCTACAATGAGCAGTTCTTC
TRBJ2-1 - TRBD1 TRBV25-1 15 CASSLRGGAYNEQFF TGTGCCAGCAGTTTGAGAGGGGGCGCTTACAATGAGCAGTTCTTC
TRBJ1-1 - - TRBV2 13 CASSEQGNTEAFF TGTGCCAGCAGTGAACAGGGGAACACTGAAGCTTTCTTT
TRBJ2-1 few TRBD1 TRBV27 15 CASSLGDRDHNEQFF TGTGCCAGCAGTTTAGGGGACAGGGACCACAATGAGCAGTTCTTC
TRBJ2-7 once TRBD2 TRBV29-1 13 CSGTTSGRYEQYF TGCAGCGGGACTACTAGCGGGAGGTACGAGCAGTACTTC